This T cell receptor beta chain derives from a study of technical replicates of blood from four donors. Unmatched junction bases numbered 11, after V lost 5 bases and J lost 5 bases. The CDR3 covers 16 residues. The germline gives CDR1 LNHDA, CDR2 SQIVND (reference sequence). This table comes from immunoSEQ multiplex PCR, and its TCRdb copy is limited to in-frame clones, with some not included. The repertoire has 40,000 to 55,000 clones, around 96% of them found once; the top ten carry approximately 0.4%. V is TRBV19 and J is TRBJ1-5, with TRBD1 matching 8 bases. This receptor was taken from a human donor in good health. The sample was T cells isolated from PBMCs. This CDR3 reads CASSSGQVGAHQPQHF. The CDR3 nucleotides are TGTGCCAGTAGTTCGGGACAGGTGGGGGCACATCAGCCCCAGCATTTT.